The 25 T cell receptor beta chains below all came from one sample that was sequenced in a study of OX40 agonist ivuxolimab in advanced cancers. TCRdb's table, derived via immunoSEQ multiplex PCR, lists solely in-frame clones and lacks some. The sample comprises about 24,000 clones, approximately 85% of which are singletons, and 16% rests with the top ten. The sample here was CD4+ or CD8+ T cells sorted from blood, taken in a trial of the OX40 agonist ivuxolimab. The receptor source for this set is an adult with an advanced solid tumor such as melanoma, head and neck, liver or kidney cancer.

J is TRBJ2-7 and V is TRBV27, with 12 bases that match TRBD1. Unmatched junction bases numbered 15, after V lost 5 bases and J lost 7 bases. The CDR3 is 17 residues long. CDR1 is MNHEY and CDR2 is SMNVEV in the germline V gene (reference sequence). The CDR3 coding sequence is TGTGCCAGCAGTCGCCTCCGATCCGGGACAGGGGGCTGGGAGCAGTACTTC. This encodes CASSRLRSGTGGWEQYF.

The gene calls are TRBV18 and TRBJ1-1; D gene ambiguous. This CDR3 contains 13 residues. Germline CDR1 is KGHSH and CDR2 is LQKENI. V was clipped by 2 bases and J by 5 bases, with 9 bases between them. CDR3 residues: CASSPTAGTEAFF. CDR3 DNA sequence: TGTGCCAGCTCACCAACTGCGGGAACTGAAGCTTTCTTT.

The chain has TRBV6-5 and TRBJ2-5; 10 nucleotides line up with TRBD2. The CDR3 length is 16 residues. The germline gives CDR1 MNHEY, CDR2 SVGAGI. V was clipped by 2 bases and J by 2 bases; unmatched bases: 5. Here the CDR3 reads CASSYRTSGPQETQYF. CDR3 bases: TGTGCCAGCAGTTACCGGACTAGCGGACCTCAAGAGACCCAGTACTTC.

This clone appeared once. CDR3 nucleotide sequence: TGTGCCAGCAGCTTAACTGGGGGGCACGAGCAGTACTTC. Amino acid sequence: CASSLTGGHEQYF. J is TRBJ2-7 and V is TRBV7-3, with D perhaps TRBD1 or TRBD2 (6 bases each). Trimming removed 0 bases at V and 5 bases at J, with 8 bases between. Germline CDR1 reads SGHTA; CDR2 reads FQGTGA. CDR3 length: 13 residues.

The chain is built from TRBV7-2 and TRBJ2-1; no definite D call. This CDR3 has 11 amino acids. Germline loops: CDR1 SGHTA, CDR2 FQGNSA. Trimming took 6 bases from V and 10 from J, leaving 10 bases between them. The CDR3 protein is CASSSRTEQFF. In DNA, the CDR3 is TGTGCCAGCAGTTCCAGGACGGAGCAGTTCTTC.

This clone was observed a single time. The genes are TRBV4-3 and TRBJ2-3; tentatively, D is TRBD1 or TRBD2 (6 bases each). This CDR3 has 19 residues. Germline CDR1 and CDR2: LGHNA and YSLEER. The V gene lost 0 bases and the J gene lost 2 bases, with 21 bases spanning the gap. The CDR3 protein is CASSQDLEGGPSVTDTQYF. The CDR3 nucleotides are TGCGCCAGCAGCCAAGATCTGGAGGGGGGCCCCTCCGTCACAGATACGCAGTATTTT.

The chain employs TRBV15 and TRBJ1-3; D unclear. Germline V gene lookup returns CDR1 LNHNV and CDR2 YYDKDF (reference sequence). The CDR3 has 14 residues. V was pared by 6 bases and J by 6 bases, with 15 bases between. The CDR3 spells CATSKQSGENTIYF. DNA for the CDR3: TGTGCCACCAGTAAGCAGTCAGGAGAAAACACCATATATTTT.

The chain has TRBV7-8 and TRBJ2-7; D gene ambiguous. Trimming took off 5 bases at V and 5 bases at J, with 7 bases between the two ends. This CDR3 is built from 11 residues. CDR1 and CDR2 from the germline V gene are SGHVS and FQNEAQ. The CDR3 DNA is TGTGCCAGCAGCCCGGGTGACGAGCAGTACTTC. It encodes CASSPGDEQYF.

The chain is built from TRBV30 and TRBJ2-1, with D possibly being TRBD1 or TRBD2 (5 bases each). The V end lost 5 bases, the J end lost 8 bases, and 19 bases lay between the germline ends. The length of the CDR3 is 14 residues. Germline values: CDR1 GTSNPN, CDR2 SVGIG (reference sequence). CDR3 sequence reads: CAWQGPGRSDEQFF. In nucleotides, the CDR3 is TGTGCCTGGCAGGGACCCGGAAGATCGGATGAGCAGTTCTTC.

The V gene is TRBV5-1, the J gene TRBJ1-1; D possibly corresponds to TRBD1 (5 bases). The V end lost 4 bases, the J end lost 4 bases, and 17 bases lay between the germline ends. The CDR3 runs 15 residues. Germline CDR1 and CDR2: SGHRS and YFSETQ. The CDR3 bases are TGCGCCAGCAGCCCCGCCGGGGGGGGTATCACTGAAGCTTTCTTT. This encodes CASSPAGGGITEAFF.

This chain uses TRBV7-9 with TRBJ2-5; 10 nucleotides line up with TRBD2. Trimming took 2 bases from V and 13 from J; bases not matched to a gene: 7. Germline V gene sequence: CDR1 SEHNR, CDR2 FQNEAQ (reference sequence). The CDR3 runs to 13 residues. CDR3 amino acids: CASSLSLAGDPYF. CDR3 bases: TGTGCCAGCAGCTTATCGCTAGCGGGGGACCCGTACTTC.

V gene TRBV7-6 combines with J gene TRBJ2-3; 7 bases are a match to TRBD2. This CDR3 has 16 amino acids. Unmatched junction bases numbered 11, after V lost 3 bases and J lost 5 bases. Germline V gene data show CDR1 as SGHVS and CDR2 as FNYEAQ. The CDR3 here is CASSFRWSGARDTQYF. The CDR3 nucleotides read TGTGCCAGCAGCTTCCGCTGGAGCGGGGCAAGAGATACGCAGTATTTT.

CDR3 coding DNA: TGCGCCAGCAGCCAAGGAGGACTAGCGGGGAATCAACGCCATGAGCAGTTCTTC. The encoded protein is CASSQGGLAGNQRHEQFF. J is TRBJ2-1 and V is TRBV4-1; 12 bases agree with TRBD2. The germline gives CDR1 MGHRA, CDR2 YSYEKL. This CDR3 region has 18 residues. With V trimmed by 1 base and J by 8 bases, 12 bases remained unmatched.

This clone was seen a single time. V gene TRBV11-2 combines with J gene TRBJ2-5; D is perhaps TRBD1 (5 bases). TRBJ2-7 explains the end of the DNA better; the J call may be wrong. CDR3 length: 16 amino acids. Germline V gene lookup returns CDR1 SGHAT and CDR2 FQNNGV. The CDR3, as DNA: TGTGCCAGCAGCGTTGCCGATGGACACTTTCCCTACGAGCAGTACTTC. It is translated as CASSVADGHFPYEQYF.

The rearrangement joins TRBV4-3 to TRBJ2-3; 7 positions match TRBD1. V shed 1 base, J shed 2 bases, and the junction held 6 bases outside the gene matches. The CDR3 spans 16 residues. The germline V gene encodes CDR1 LGHNA and CDR2 YSLEER. Here the CDR3 reads CASSQAWTGTTDTQYF. For the CDR3, the DNA is TGCGCCAGCAGCCAAGCCTGGACAGGAACCACAGATACGCAGTATTTT.

The rearrangement joins TRBV9 to TRBJ1-1, with unresolved D. The CDR3 totals 12 residues. Germline V gene data show CDR1 as SGDLS and CDR2 as YYNGEE. The germline V and J ends were trimmed by 7 bases and 0 bases, with 7 bases remaining between them. The CDR3 DNA is TGTGCCAGCGGGCAGGTGAACACTGAAGCTTTCTTT. It translates to CASGQVNTEAFF.

The chain uses TRBV4-3 and TRBJ2-6; D unresolved. Trimming stripped 0 bases from V and 0 bases from J, with 6 bases between. The CDR3 runs to 16 residues. Germline V CDR1 and CDR2: LGHNA, YSLEER. CDR3: CASSQEVRSGANVLTF. In DNA, the CDR3 is TGCGCCAGCAGCCAAGAGGTCCGCTCTGGGGCCAACGTCCTGACTTTC.

The chain uses TRBV27 and TRBJ2-3; 7 positions match TRBD2. Per germline, CDR1 MNHEY and CDR2 SMNVEV (reference sequence). The length of the CDR3 is 18 residues. J was trimmed by 3 bases and V by 2 bases; bases with no gene match: 14. CDR3 protein: CASSLIGGGTSLTDTQYF. CDR3 nucleotides: TGTGCCAGCAGTTTAATTGGGGGGGGAACCTCCCTAACAGATACGCAGTATTTT.

The V call is TRBV5-1, the J call TRBJ2-3; D is possibly TRBD1 (5 bases). CDR1 is SGHRS, CDR2 YFSETQ, per germline. This CDR3 region has 15 residues. V lost 5 bases and J lost 0, with 13 bases in between. This CDR3 reads CASRRGMGSTDTQYF. The CDR3 coding sequence is TGCGCCAGCAGAAGGGGCATGGGTAGCACAGATACGCAGTATTTT.

This clone was found a few times. CDR3 nucleotides: TGCGCCAGCAGCGATGTGATGAACACTGAAGCTTTCTTT. This translates into CASSDVMNTEAFF. This chain links TRBV4-1 with TRBJ1-1; D call uncertain. Per the germline V gene, CDR1 is MGHRA and CDR2 is YSYEKL. The CDR3 is 13 amino acids. The ends were cut back, 5 bases at V and 0 bases at J, with 7 bases in the middle.

This chain connects TRBV7-9 to TRBJ2-5, with D uncertain. CDR1 SEHNR and CDR2 FQNEAQ come from the germline V gene (reference sequence). Deletions cut 2 bases from V and 5 bases from J, with 3 bases between. The CDR3 extends over 11 amino acids. Here the CDR3 DNA reads TGTGCCAGCAGCTTATTTGAGACCCAGTACTTC. Amino acid sequence: CASSLFETQYF.

The chain employs TRBV6-5 and TRBJ1-2; tentative D call: TRBD1 (5 bases). The germline CDR1 and CDR2 sequences are MNHEY and SVGAGI. The V end was cut by 6 bases, the J end by 6 bases, with 14 bases between. The CDR3 is 13 residues long. CDR3 nucleotides: TGTGCCAGCAGCCCCCAGGGATTGGATGGCTACACCTTC. Residues: CASSPQGLDGYTF.

This clone occurred a few times. V usage is TRBV30 and J usage is TRBJ1-4, with 7 bases aligning to TRBD1. Germline CDR1 reads GTSNPN; CDR2 reads SVGIG (reference sequence). J gave up 1 base and V 1 base, and 0 bases lay outside the gene matches. CDR3 length: 14 amino acids. The CDR3 region is CAWSGQGTNEKLFF. CDR3 nucleotide sequence: TGTGCCTGGAGTGGACAGGGAACTAATGAAAAACTGTTTTTT.

The chain combines TRBV18 with TRBJ1-5; D unresolved. V was shortened by 3 bases and J by 2 bases, with 8 bases between the two germline ends. The CDR3 totals 14 residues. CDR1 and CDR2 (germline): KGHSH, LQKENI. The DNA for the CDR3 is TGTGCCAGCTCACCCTCGTCTGGCAATCAGCCCCAGCATTTT. The encoded protein is CASSPSSGNQPQHF. Full variable domain (remainder filled in from reference TRBV18 and TRBJ1-5): NAGVMQNPRHLVRRRGQEARLRCSPMKGHSHVYWYRQLPEEGLKFMVYLQKENIIDESGMPKERFSAEFPKEGPSILRIQQVVRGDSAAYFCASSPSSGNQPQHFGDGTRLSIL.

V and J are TRBV10-3 and TRBJ2-7, with D uncertain. V was shortened by 4 bases and J by 3 bases, with 13 bases between the two germline ends. The CDR3 length is 14 residues. Germline CDR1 ENHRY, CDR2 SYGVKD. CDR3 DNA: TGTGCCATCAGTGTGGGCTTTCCCCACTACGAGCAGTACTTC. It yields the protein CAISVGFPHYEQYF.